Listed here is a single TCR beta chain. This clonotype was observed a handful of times. What this receptor recognizes is not known. Within one base of it there is no much larger clone, and no base qualities were kept. This record comes from a study of patients and donors after allogeneic stem cell transplantation (dated by TCRdb to the early 2020s). CDR1 and CDR2 were assigned from the germline V gene as SGHTA and FQGTGA. The CDR3 runs 19 amino acids, cysteine and phenylalanine included. Of all the DNA, just the CDR3 is kept, 57 bases in frame from base 1. Clipping removes 2 bases from V and 0 bases from J, with 12 as the unmatched junction base count. To prepare the library, RT-PCR was applied. TCRdb records NextSeq 550 as the sequencer. TCRdb ran its own pipeline on the public reads, namely fastp trimming at Q25 and MiXCR clone calling, and kept in-frame beta chains. Identical CDR3 proteins give one entry, which carries the most common genes and DNA. The sample data list over 400,000 distinct CDR3 sequences, and 16% of these were observed just once. The ten largest account for less than 8% of the sample.

Material for sequencing was blood, either unsorted or a sorted T cell fraction (not recorded which). The TCR comes from a human donor who was either an allogeneic HSCT recipient or a stem cell or donor lymphocyte infusion donor (not recorded which). It is not recorded whose cells these are; they may come from a transplant donor. Rearrangement joined TRBV7-3 to TRBJ2-1; 8 junctional bases match TRBD2. The bases read TGTGCCAGCAGCTTACAGGTTGGCGGGAGGACGAGCTCCTACAATGAGCAGTTCTTC. This translates into CASSLQVGGRTSSYNEQFF.